The T cell receptor (beta chain) under discussion was sequenced for a study of cytomegalovirus exposure and HLA in healthy donors. Some clones are missing from TCRdb's copy, which holds only in-frame ones; the method was immunoSEQ multiplex PCR. Of 90,000 to 140,000 clones listed, about 88% are singletons. Germline assignment: CDR1 SEHNR and CDR2 FQNEAQ (reference sequence). With 5 bases removed from V and 4 bases from J, the gap between germline ends came to 6 bases. The CDR3 length is 12 residues. This clonotype was sampled from a young woman in good health and CMV-seropositive. This chain joins TRBV7-9 and TRBJ2-1; D perhaps matches TRBD2 (5 bases). The sequenced sample consisted of PBMCs. The CDR3 DNA reads as TGTGCCAGCAGCCGGACTTACAATGAGCAGTTCTTC. The encoded protein is CASSRTYNEQFF. Variable domain in full (rest from reference TRBV7-9 and TRBJ2-1): DTGVSQNPRHKITKRGQNVTFRCDPISEHNRLYWYRQTLGQGPEFLTYFQNEAQLEKSRLLSDRFSAERPKGSFSTLEIQRTEQGDSAMYLCASSRTYNEQFFGPGTRLTVL.